The 25 T cell receptor beta chains below come from one sample, sequenced in a study of immune evolution from preneoplasia to lung adenocarcinoma. Some clones are missing from TCRdb's copy, which holds only in-frame ones; the method was immunoSEQ multiplex PCR. The profile shows 10,000 to 12,000 clones, roughly 82% of them singletons. The sample consisted of FFPE minimally invasive lung adenocarcinoma tissue. The source of these receptors is a person aged 65 to 79 with lung adenocarcinoma.

Written as DNA, the CDR3 is TGTGCCAGCAGCTTCCGGACTAGCGGGGGTAGCTCCTACGAGCAGTACTTC. Translating it yields CASSFRTSGGSSYEQYF. The chain is built from TRBV5-5 and TRBJ2-7, with 13 bases aligning to TRBD2. With V trimmed by 2 bases and J by 0 bases, 5 bases remained unmatched. Germline CDR1 and CDR2: SGHKS and YYEKEE (reference sequence). CDR3 size: 17 residues.

The chain joins TRBV9 to TRBJ2-5, with 11 bases aligning to TRBD1. Germline V gives CDR1 SGDLS, CDR2 YYNGEE. The J segment lost 4 bases and the V segment lost 3 bases, leaving 11 bases of the junction unmatched. The CDR3 sequence is 17 residues long. CDR3 residues: CASSARTGGVSRETQYF. The CDR3 DNA reads TGTGCCAGCAGCGCAAGGACAGGGGGCGTAAGCAGAGAGACCCAGTACTTC.

The chain carries TRBV9 and TRBJ2-1; maybe TRBD1 (6 bases). Trimming stripped 7 bases from V and 3 bases from J, with 8 bases between. The CDR3 runs 12 residues. Per the germline V gene, CDR1 is SGDLS and CDR2 is YYNGEE. For the CDR3, the DNA is TGTGCCAGCTCGACAGGCTACAATGAGCAGTTCTTC. Its translation is CASSTGYNEQFF.

In DNA, the CDR3 is TGTGCCAGCAGTTTCAAGGGGAAGTATGGCTACACCTTC. Protein sequence: CASSFKGKYGYTF. The V call is TRBV28, the J call TRBJ1-2; possibly TRBD1 for D (5 bases). The CDR3 loop spans 13 amino acids. Deletions cut 3 bases from V and 5 bases from J, with 10 bases between. Germline CDR1 and CDR2: MDHEN and SYDVKM.

The gene calls are TRBV2 and TRBJ2-7, with D possibly TRBD2 on 5 matching bases. V dropped 2 bases and J dropped 2 bases, with 13 bases sitting between them. There are 15 residues in the CDR3. CDR1 is SNHLY, CDR2 FYNNEI, per germline. The CDR3 DNA follows: TGTGCCAGCAGTGAATCATCGGGGAACGCCTACGAGCAGTACTTC. It specifies CASSESSGNAYEQYF.

The chain joins TRBV7-2 to TRBJ2-5; 10 bases fit TRBD2. Germline V lookup: CDR1 SGHTA, CDR2 FQGNSA. CDR3 size: 17 residues. V shed 1 base, J shed 5 bases, and the junction held 10 bases outside the gene matches. As DNA, the CDR3 is TGTGCCAGCAGCTTAGGCGGGCTAGCGGGAGTATTGGAGACCCAGTACTTC. Protein product: CASSLGGLAGVLETQYF.

The chain combines TRBV5-1 with TRBJ2-1, with 8 nucleotides matching TRBD2. V gave up 1 base and J gave up 5 bases; unmatched junction bases: 2. Per germline, CDR1 SGHRS and CDR2 YFSETQ. The CDR3 runs 14 residues. The CDR3 reads CASSLSSGDNEQFF. Here the CDR3 DNA reads TGCGCCAGCAGCTTGAGTAGCGGGGACAATGAGCAGTTCTTC.

The chain couples TRBV9 to TRBJ1-1; TRBD1 is a possible D gene (6 bases). In germline, CDR1 is SGDLS, CDR2 YYNGEE. V dropped 4 bases and J dropped 11 bases, with 24 bases sitting between them. The CDR3 has 15 amino acids. CDR3 coding DNA: TGTGCCAGCAGCCCCAACAGGGACCCTCGAGATGGGGCTTTCTTT. It encodes CASSPNRDPRDGAFF.

The chain recombines TRBV30 with TRBJ2-1; D remains unclear. The V and J ends lost 2 bases and 6 bases respectively, with 8 bases between them. CDR1 is GTSNPN and CDR2 is SVGIG in the germline V gene (reference sequence). The CDR3 has 12 residues. CDR3 nucleotides: TGTGCCTGGAGTTGGGGTGGCAATGAGCAGTTCTTC. As protein: CAWSWGGNEQFF.

J is TRBJ1-2 and V is TRBV2; TRBD1 aligns across 10 bases. The trim removed 6 bases at V and 8 bases at J, leaving 12 bases unmatched. Germline CDR1 SNHLY, CDR2 FYNNEI. This CDR3 is 15 amino acids long. CDR3 coding DNA: TGTGCCAGCAGGGGGACCGGGACAGGGGTTAAAGGCTACACCTTC. Encoded protein: CASRGTGTGVKGYTF. Drawing the rest from reference TRBV2 and TRBJ1-2, the complete variable domain is EPEVTQTPSHQVTQMGQEVILRCVPISNHLYFYWYRQILGQKVEFLVSFYNNEISEKSEIFDDQFSVERPDGSNFTLKIRSTKLEDSAMYFCASRGTGTGVKGYTFGSGTRLTVV.

The rearrangement uses TRBV5-8 and TRBJ2-5, with D possibly being TRBD1 (6 bases). The J call may be faulty, since TRBJ2-7 better matches the DNA end. This CDR3 has 14 residues. Germline V gives CDR1 SGHTS, CDR2 YDEGEE. The CDR3 nucleotides are TGTGCCAGCAGCTTGAGGCGACAGGCCTACGAGCAGTACTTC. This sequence encodes CASSLRRQAYEQYF.

The rearrangement links TRBV7-2 to TRBJ1-1, with a possible D match to TRBD1 (5 bases). This CDR3 region has 17 residues. Looked up from germline, CDR1 is SGHTA and CDR2 is FQGNSA. V was cut by 3 bases and J by 1 base, with 18 bases left in between. The CDR3 sequence is CASSFPVNRGRNTEAFF. Written as DNA, the CDR3 is TGTGCCAGCAGCTTTCCCGTTAATAGGGGCAGGAACACTGAAGCTTTCTTT.

This chain joins TRBV29-1 and TRBJ1-1, with D tentatively TRBD1 (5 bases). The germline CDR1 and CDR2 sequences are SQVTM and ANQGSEA. The CDR3 is 15 residues long. Trimming cost V 0 bases and J 1 base, with 12 bases left between them. This CDR3 reads CSVEDQGVTNTEAFF. In DNA form, the CDR3 reads TGCAGCGTTGAAGATCAGGGAGTAACGAACACTGAAGCTTTCTTT.

The chain employs TRBV27 and TRBJ1-1; D is ambiguous. V gave up 2 bases and J gave up 4 bases, with 8 bases separating them. This CDR3 is 13 amino acids long. From germline, CDR1 is MNHEY and CDR2 SMNVEV (reference sequence). Here the CDR3 DNA reads TGTGCCAGCAGTTTAATAGGGTCCACTGAAGCTTTCTTT. Translation gives CASSLIGSTEAFF.

This clone was found a few times. The chain couples TRBV7-8 to TRBJ2-5, with 10 bases identical to TRBD2. The germline V gene has CDR1 SGHVS and CDR2 FQNEAQ. The CDR3 has 18 residues. Germline trimming cut 1 base from V and 2 bases from J; bases unmatched to any gene: 10. The DNA of the CDR3 is TGTGCCAGCAGCTTAGGGTCATCTAGCGGGGGACTACAAGAGACCCAGTACTTC. It codes for CASSLGSSSGGLQETQYF.

The V and J genes are TRBV4-1 and TRBJ1-2; no firm D call. CDR1 is MGHRA and CDR2 is YSYEKL in the germline V gene. This CDR3 has 13 amino acids. The V and J ends lost 4 bases and 3 bases respectively, with 9 bases between them. The CDR3 region is CASSPFAHYGYTF. CDR3 nucleotide sequence: TGCGCCAGCAGCCCTTTTGCCCACTATGGCTACACCTTC.

This rearrangement joins TRBV5-1 to TRBJ1-5; 10 positions match TRBD1. V was pared by 2 bases and J by 6 bases, with 2 bases of the junction left unmatched. Germline CDR1 SGHRS, CDR2 YFSETQ. The CDR3 is made up of 14 amino acids. DNA of the CDR3: TGCGCCAGCAGCTTAGGGACAGGGGCTCAGCCCCAGCATTTT. Encoded protein: CASSLGTGAQPQHF.

The chain combines TRBV29-1 with TRBJ1-2; D is ambiguous. V was cut by 2 bases and J by 8 bases, with 9 bases left in between. In germline, CDR1 is SQVTM, CDR2 ANQGSEA. The CDR3 runs to 11 residues. CDR3: CSVETGVGYTF. For the CDR3, the DNA is TGCAGCGTTGAAACTGGGGTGGGCTACACCTTC.

This clone was observed once. DNA of the CDR3: TGTGCCAGCAGCTTCGGGACAGGGCCTGGAAACACCATATATTTT. Its protein product is CASSFGTGPGNTIYF. V gene TRBV11-2 combines with J gene TRBJ1-3; 9 bases agree with TRBD1. V lost 3 bases to trimming and J lost 2 bases; unmatched junction nucleotides: 2. The germline V gene has CDR1 SGHAT and CDR2 FQNNGV. This CDR3 spans 15 amino acids.

This clone was counted once. The rearrangement uses TRBV7-3 and TRBJ2-1; no firm D call. The CDR3 loop spans 17 amino acids. Germline V gene sequence: CDR1 SGHTA, CDR2 FQGTGA. The V gene lost 1 base and the J gene lost 0 bases, with 13 bases spanning the gap. In DNA form, the CDR3 reads TGTGCCAGCAGCTTAATCGGTAGCTTTGGCTCCTACAATGAGCAGTTCTTC. Translated, it gives CASSLIGSFGSYNEQFF.

The J gene is TRBJ2-2, the V gene TRBV27, with D tentatively TRBD1 (6 bases). Trimming shortened V by 6 bases and J by 7 bases, and 9 bases separated the two germline ends. This CDR3 contains 12 residues. Germline values: CDR1 MNHEY, CDR2 SMNVEV (reference sequence). The CDR3 DNA sequence: TGTGCCAGCAGGAAAGGGGGCGGGGAGCTGTTTTTT. Protein product: CASRKGGGELFF.

The chain links TRBV5-6 to TRBJ2-3; 7 bases map to TRBD1. V lost 3 bases to trimming and J lost 2 bases; unmatched junction nucleotides: 15. From germline, CDR1 is SGHDT and CDR2 YYEEEE. This CDR3 is 18 amino acids long. The CDR3 sequence: CASSSTRRDRASTDTQYF. The CDR3 coding sequence is TGTGCCAGCAGCTCAACTCGCCGGGACAGAGCTTCCACAGATACGCAGTATTTT. Combining the CDR3 with reference TRBV5-6 and TRBJ2-3 gives the whole variable domain DAGVTQSPTHLIKTRGQQVTLRCSPKSGHDTVSWYQQALGQGPQFIFQYYEEEERQRGNFPDRFSGHQFPNYSSELNVNALLLGDSALYLCASSSTRRDRASTDTQYFGPGTRLTVL.

This chain joins TRBV29-1 and TRBJ2-3; 11 bases map to TRBD2. Germline V lookup: CDR1 SQVTM, CDR2 ANQGSEA. The V segment lost 7 bases and the J segment 5 bases; nucleotides outside the gene matches: 2. The CDR3 sequence is 12 residues long. The CDR3 DNA follows: TGCAGCGGGCTAGCGGGAGGAGATACGCAGTATTTT. Translation gives CSGLAGGDTQYF.

This chain's CDR3 is CAVRTSGRASTDTQYF. DNA for the CDR3: TGTGCCGTACGGACTAGCGGGAGGGCCTCCACAGATACGCAGTATTTT. This rearrangement joins TRBV5-6 to TRBJ2-3; 15 bases align to TRBD2. The V gene's germline CDR1 is SGHDT and CDR2 YYEEEE. J gave up 2 bases and V 10 bases, and 8 bases lay outside the gene matches. The CDR3 spans 16 residues.

This clone occurred once. The gene calls are TRBV19 and TRBJ1-1; D not certain. The CDR3 covers 14 residues. Germline V gene sequence: CDR1 LNHDA, CDR2 SQIVND (reference sequence). Trimming cost V 6 bases and J 1 base, with 12 bases left between them. CDR3 loop: CASSMDLENTEAFF. DNA of the CDR3: TGTGCCAGTAGCATGGACCTAGAGAACACTGAAGCTTTCTTT.